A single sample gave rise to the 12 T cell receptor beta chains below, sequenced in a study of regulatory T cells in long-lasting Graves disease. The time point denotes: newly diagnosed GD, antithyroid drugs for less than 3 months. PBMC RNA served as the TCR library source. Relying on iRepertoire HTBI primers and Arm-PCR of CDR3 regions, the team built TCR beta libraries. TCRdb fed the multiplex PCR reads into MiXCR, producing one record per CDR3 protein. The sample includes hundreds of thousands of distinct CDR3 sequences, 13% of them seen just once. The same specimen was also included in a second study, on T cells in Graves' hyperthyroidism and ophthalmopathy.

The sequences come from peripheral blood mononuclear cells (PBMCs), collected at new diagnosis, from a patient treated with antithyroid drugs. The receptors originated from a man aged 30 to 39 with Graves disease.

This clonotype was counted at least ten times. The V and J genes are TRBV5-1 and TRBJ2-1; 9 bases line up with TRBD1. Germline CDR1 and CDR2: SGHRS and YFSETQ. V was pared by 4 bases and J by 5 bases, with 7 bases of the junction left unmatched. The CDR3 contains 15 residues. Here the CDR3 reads CASSHTGGVDNEQFF. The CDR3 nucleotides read TGCGCCAGCAGCCACACAGGGGGCGTCGACAATGAGCAGTTCTTC.

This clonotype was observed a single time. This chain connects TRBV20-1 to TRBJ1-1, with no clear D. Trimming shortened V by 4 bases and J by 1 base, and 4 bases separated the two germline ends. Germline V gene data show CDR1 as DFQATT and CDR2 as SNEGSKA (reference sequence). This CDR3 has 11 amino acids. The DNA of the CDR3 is TGCAGTGCTAACGAGAACACTGAAGCTTTCTTT. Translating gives CSANENTEAFF.

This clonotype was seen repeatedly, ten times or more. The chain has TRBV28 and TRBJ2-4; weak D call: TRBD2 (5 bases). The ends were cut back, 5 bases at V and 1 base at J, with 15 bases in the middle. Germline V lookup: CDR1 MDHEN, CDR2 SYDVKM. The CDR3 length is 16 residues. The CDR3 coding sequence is TGTGCCAGCAGTGGAAGCGAGGAGGTGGCCAAAAACATTCAGTACTTC. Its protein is CASSGSEEVAKNIQYF.

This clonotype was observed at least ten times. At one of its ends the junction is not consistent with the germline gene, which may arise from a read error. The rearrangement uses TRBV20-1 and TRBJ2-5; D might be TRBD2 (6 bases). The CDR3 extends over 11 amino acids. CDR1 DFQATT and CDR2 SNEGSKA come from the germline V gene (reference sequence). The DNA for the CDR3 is TGCAGTGCTCTAATTGTGGGACTTATAGTTTTC. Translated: CSALIVGLIVF.

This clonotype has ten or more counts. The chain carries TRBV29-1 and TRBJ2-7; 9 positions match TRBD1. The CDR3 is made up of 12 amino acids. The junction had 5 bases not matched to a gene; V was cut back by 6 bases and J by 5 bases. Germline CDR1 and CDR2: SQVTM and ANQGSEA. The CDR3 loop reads CSVRQGGDEQYF. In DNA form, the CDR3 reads TGCAGCGTAAGACAGGGGGGTGACGAGCAGTACTTC.

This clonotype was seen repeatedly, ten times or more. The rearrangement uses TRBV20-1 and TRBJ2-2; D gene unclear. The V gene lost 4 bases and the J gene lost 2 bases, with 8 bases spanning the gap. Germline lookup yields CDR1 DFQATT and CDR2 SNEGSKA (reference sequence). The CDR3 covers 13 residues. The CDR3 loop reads CSAIVDNTGELFF. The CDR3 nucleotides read TGCAGTGCTATAGTTGACAACACCGGGGAGCTGTTTTTT.

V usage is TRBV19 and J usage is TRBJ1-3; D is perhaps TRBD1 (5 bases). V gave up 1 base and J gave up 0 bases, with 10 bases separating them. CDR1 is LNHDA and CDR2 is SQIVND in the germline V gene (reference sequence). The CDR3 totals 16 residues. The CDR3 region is CASSIGRGSSGNTIYF. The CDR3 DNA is TGTGCCAGTAGTATAGGTCGGGGCAGCTCTGGAAACACCATATATTTT.

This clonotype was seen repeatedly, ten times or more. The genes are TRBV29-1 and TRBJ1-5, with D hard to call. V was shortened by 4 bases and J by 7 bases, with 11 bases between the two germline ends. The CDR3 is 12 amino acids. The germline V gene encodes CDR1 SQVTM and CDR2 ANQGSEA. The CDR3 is CSVGPPGQPQHF. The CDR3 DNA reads TGCAGCGTTGGCCCTCCAGGACAGCCCCAGCATTTT.

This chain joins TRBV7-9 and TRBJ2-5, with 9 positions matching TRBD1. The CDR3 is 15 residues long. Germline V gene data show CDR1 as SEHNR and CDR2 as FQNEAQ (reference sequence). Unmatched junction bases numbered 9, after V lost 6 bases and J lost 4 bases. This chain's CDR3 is CASSKGTGYLETQYF. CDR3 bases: TGTGCCAGCAGTAAAGGGACAGGGTATCTAGAGACCCAGTACTTC.

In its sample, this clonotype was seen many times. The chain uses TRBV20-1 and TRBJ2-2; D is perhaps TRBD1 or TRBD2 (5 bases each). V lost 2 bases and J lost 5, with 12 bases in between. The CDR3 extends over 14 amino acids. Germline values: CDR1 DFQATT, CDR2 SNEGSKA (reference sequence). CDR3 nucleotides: TGCAGTGCTAGACTGCCGGGACCTACCGGGGAGCTGTTTTTT. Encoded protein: CSARLPGPTGELFF.

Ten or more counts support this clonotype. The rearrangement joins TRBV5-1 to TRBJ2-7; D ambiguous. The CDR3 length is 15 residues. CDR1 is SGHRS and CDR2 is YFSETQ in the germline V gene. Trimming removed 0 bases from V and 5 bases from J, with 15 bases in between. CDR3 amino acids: CASSLAGSPGNEQYF. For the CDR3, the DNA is TGCGCCAGCAGCTTGGCCGGGTCCCCGGGTAACGAGCAGTACTTC.

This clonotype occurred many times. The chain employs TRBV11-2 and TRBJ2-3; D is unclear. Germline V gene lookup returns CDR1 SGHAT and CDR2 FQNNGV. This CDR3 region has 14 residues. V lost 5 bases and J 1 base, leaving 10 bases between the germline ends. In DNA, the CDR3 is TGTGCCAGCAGCCCATATAGGGGCACAGATACGCAGTATTTT. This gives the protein CASSPYRGTDTQYF.